The clone carrying this T cell receptor (beta chain) has a handful of counts. Its specificity is unknown. This CDR3 region has 16 residues. V lost 1 base, J lost 1 base, and 13 bases lay in between. In germline, CDR1 is MDHEN, CDR2 SYDVKM. The source of the sample is a study of T-cell reconstitution after alpha-beta-depleted transplantation in children. Findings and limits, study-wide: Reportedly, roughly two months post-transplant, alpha-beta T cells arose from several hundred expanded graft clones.

Using unique molecular identifiers, the investigators prepared the TCRbeta library. MiXCR was run by TCRdb on the PCR reads, yielding one entry per CDR3 protein. The sample carries 200,000 to 250,000 distinct CDR3 sequences, more than 20% recorded once. The rearrangement uses TRBV28 and TRBJ1-2, with D unclear. The receptor was derived from a female patient between 2 and 15 years old who had a stem cell transplant for congenital amegakaryocytic thrombocytopenia, so the T cells may come from the graft donor. Material: PBMCs, mostly from graft donor cells, obtained 360 days after TCRalphabeta/CD19-depleted stem cell transplant. The CDR3 DNA reads as TGTGCCAGCAGTTTATTTTCAGCCACCCTTAACTATGGCTACACCTTC. As protein: CASSLFSATLNYGYTF.